The TCR beta chain under discussion was sequenced for a study of response to subunit inactivated influenza vaccine. Each CDR3 protein gets one entry after TCRdb re-called the RT-PCR reads with MiXCR. The top ten hold roughly 40% of the sample, which has about 180,000 distinct CDR3 sequences, about 11% seen once. This clonotype came up a few times. This CDR3 comprises 15 residues. The ends lost 2 bases at V and 6 bases at J; junction bases unmatched: 4. Germline values: CDR1 MNHEY, CDR2 SVGEGT. The V gene is TRBV6-2 or TRBV6-3, the J gene TRBJ2-7, with 13 bases that match TRBD2. Material: CD8+ T cells sorted from PBMCs, obtained around 25 months after vaccination. The receptor was isolated from a man in his fifties or sixties who received an inactivated influenza vaccine. Here the CDR3 DNA reads TGTGCCAGCAGTTACCCGGGACTAGCGGGACTCGAGCAGTACTTC. This gives the protein CASSYPGLAGLEQYF.